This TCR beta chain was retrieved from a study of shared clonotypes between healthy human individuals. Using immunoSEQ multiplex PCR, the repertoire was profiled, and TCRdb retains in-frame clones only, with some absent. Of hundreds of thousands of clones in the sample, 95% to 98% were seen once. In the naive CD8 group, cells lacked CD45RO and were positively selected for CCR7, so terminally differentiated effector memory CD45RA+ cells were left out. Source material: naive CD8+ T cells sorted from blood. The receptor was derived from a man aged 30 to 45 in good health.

The chain's CDR3 is CASSQGRQGSGKLFF. In DNA, the CDR3 is TGCGCCAGCAGCCAAGGTAGGCAGGGGTCTGGAAAACTGTTTTTT. The chain is built from TRBV4-1 and TRBJ1-4; possibly TRBD1 for D (6 bases). V gave up 1 base and J gave up 10 bases, with 16 bases separating them. The CDR3 consists of 15 residues. In germline, CDR1 is MGHRA, CDR2 YSYEKL.